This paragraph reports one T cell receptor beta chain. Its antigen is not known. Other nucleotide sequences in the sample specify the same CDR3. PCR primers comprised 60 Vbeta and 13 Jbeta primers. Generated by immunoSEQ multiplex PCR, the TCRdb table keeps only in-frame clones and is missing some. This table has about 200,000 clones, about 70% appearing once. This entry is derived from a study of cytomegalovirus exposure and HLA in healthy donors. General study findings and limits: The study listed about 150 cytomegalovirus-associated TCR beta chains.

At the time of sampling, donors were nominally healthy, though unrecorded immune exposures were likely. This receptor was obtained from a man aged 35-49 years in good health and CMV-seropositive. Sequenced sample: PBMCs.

The DNA of the CDR3 is TGTGCCAGCAGCCCGGACAGGAACTATGGCTACACCTTC. Its translation is CASSPDRNYGYTF. The V and J genes are TRBV5-4 and TRBJ1-2; 7 bases match TRBD1. CDR3 length: 13 amino acids. V was clipped by 4 bases and J by 2 bases; unmatched bases: 2. Germline-derived CDR1 and CDR2 are SGHNT and YYREEE (reference sequence).